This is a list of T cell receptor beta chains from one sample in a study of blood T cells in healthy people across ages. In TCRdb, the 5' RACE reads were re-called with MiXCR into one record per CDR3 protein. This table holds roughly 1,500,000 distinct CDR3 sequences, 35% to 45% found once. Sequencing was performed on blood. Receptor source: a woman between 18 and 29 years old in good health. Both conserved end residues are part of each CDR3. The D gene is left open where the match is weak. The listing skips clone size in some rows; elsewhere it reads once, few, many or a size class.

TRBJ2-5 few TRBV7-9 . TGTGCCAGCAGCTTAGAGGGGACTTCCCAAGAGACCCAGTACTTC CASSLEGTSQETQYF
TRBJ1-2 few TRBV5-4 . TGTGCCAGCAGGGCTCAGGGAAACTATGGCTACACCTTC CASRAQGNYGYTF
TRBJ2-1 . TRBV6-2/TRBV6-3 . TGTGCCAGCAGTTACTTGGGGCCGGGAAGGGATGAGCAGTTCTTC CASSYLGPGRDEQFF
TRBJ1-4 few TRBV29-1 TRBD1 TGCAGCGTTGAGTTCCGGGACAGGGATGAAAAACTGTTTTTT CSVEFRDRDEKLFF
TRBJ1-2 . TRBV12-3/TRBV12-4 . TGTGCCAGCAGTTTATCCTCTGCATTTCGTAGCTACACCTTC CASSLSSAFRSYTF
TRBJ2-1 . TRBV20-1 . TGCAGTGCTAGAGATATACTAGCAGGCTCCTACAATGAGCAGTTCTTC CSARDILAGSYNEQFF
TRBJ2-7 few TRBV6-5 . TGTGCCAGCAGAAGGCGGGGAGCCCCCTGGGAGCAGTACTTC CASRRRGAPWEQYF
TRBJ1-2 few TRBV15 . TGTGCCACCAGCAGAGACCACCAACCTAACTATGGCTACACCTTC CATSRDHQPNYGYTF
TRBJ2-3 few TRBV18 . TGTGCCAGCTCACCACCGGGGTTACGGGATACAGATACGCAGTATTTT CASSPPGLRDTDTQYF
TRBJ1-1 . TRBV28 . TGTGCCAGCAGTGGGGATAGACCAACGGTGGTCTCTGAAGCTTTCTTT CASSGDRPTVVSEAFF
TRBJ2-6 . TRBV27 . TGTGCCAGCAGGAACGGGGCCAACGTCCTGACTTTC CASRNGANVLTF
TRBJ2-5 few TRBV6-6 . TGTGCCAGCATGTGGGGGCCAGAGCTCCAAGAGACCCAGTACTTC CASMWGPELQETQYF
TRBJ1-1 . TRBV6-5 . TGTGCCAGCAATTCAGGGGAGAACACTGAAGCTTTCTTT CASNSGENTEAFF
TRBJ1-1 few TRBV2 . TGTGCCAGCAAAGCAGCAGAAGCTTTCTTT CASKAAEAFF
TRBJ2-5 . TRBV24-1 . TGTGCCACCAGTGGCGGCAGGGAAGAGACCCAGTACTTC CATSGGREETQYF
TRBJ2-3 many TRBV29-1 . TGCAGCGTTGAGGGCAGAATCACAGATACGCAGTATTTT CSVEGRITDTQYF
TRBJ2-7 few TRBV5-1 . TGCGCCAGCAGCTTGGAGGGGTTTCGGTACGAGCAGTACTTC CASSLEGFRYEQYF
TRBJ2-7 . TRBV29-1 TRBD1 TGCAGCGCCAAGGACAGGGTCCCCAATGAGCAGTACTTC CSAKDRVPNEQYF
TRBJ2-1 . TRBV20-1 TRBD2 TGTACTATAAAAACTAGCGGGGGCCTCTACAATGAGCAGTTCTTC CTIKTSGGLYNEQFF
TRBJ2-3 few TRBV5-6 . TGTGCCAGCAGGGGGCGAACCACAGATACGCAGTATTTT CASRGRTTDTQYF
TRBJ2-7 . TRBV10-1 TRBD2 TGCGCCAGCAGTGAGTCGGGGGGGGATATTCGCGAGCAGTACTTC CASSESGGDIREQYF